Listed below are T cell receptor beta chains from one sample, sequenced in a study of T cells after yellow fever vaccination. TCRdb processed the 5' RACE reads anew with MiXCR; each CDR3 protein has one entry. The sample carries some 49,000 distinct CDR3 sequences, 5% to 7% recorded once. The specimen was PBMCs, either bulk or a sorted T-cell subset (CD4+, CD8+, memory, or dextramer-sorted; not recorded which), collected 45 days after the yellow fever booster vaccination. These receptors all stem from a man aged 25-45 years who received the YFV17D yellow fever vaccine. Both conserved end residues are part of each CDR3. Fields, in order: D gene, J gene, V gene, clone size, CDR3 DNA, CDR3 protein. A D gene is named only where the DNA matches it firmly. Not all rows give a size; the values are once, few, many and, for expanded clones, a class.

TRBD1,TRBJ2-2,TRBV9,few,TGTGCCAGCAGCAGACGGACAGGGGCCGGGGAGCTGTTTTTT,CASSRRTGAGELFF
.,TRBJ2-1,TRBV7-2,many,TGTGCCAGCAGCTTGACACAGTCCTCCGTCGATGAGCAGTTCTTC,CASSLTQSSVDEQFF
TRBD1,TRBJ2-1,TRBV7-9,few,TGTGCCAGCAGCTTAGACGGGACAGGGACCAATGAGCAGTTCTTC,CASSLDGTGTNEQFF
.,TRBJ2-7,TRBV15,many,TGTGCCACCAGCAGGGATATAGGCGGGCAGTACTTC,CATSRDIGGQYF
.,TRBJ2-3,TRBV7-8,many,TGTGCCAGCAGCTTACAGGGCACAGATACGCAGTATTTT,CASSLQGTDTQYF
.,TRBJ1-5,TRBV29-1,.,TGCAGCGTTGGTGGGGCAGGCAATCAGCCCCAGCATTTT,CSVGGAGNQPQHF
.,TRBJ1-6,TRBV9,many,TGTGCCAGCAGCGTAGACAATAATTCACCCCTCCACTTT,CASSVDNNSPLHF
.,TRBJ2-7,TRBV7-9,many,TGTGCCAGCAGCCCGTTTGGGACGGAGGTCTACGAGCAGTACTTC,CASSPFGTEVYEQYF
.,TRBJ2-3,TRBV4-2,many,TGTGCCAGCAGCCAAATCCCCCGCGATACGCAGTATTTT,CASSQIPRDTQYF
.,TRBJ2-7,TRBV20-1,many,TGCAGTGTGAGCGGAAGCTCCTACGAGCAGTACTTC,CSVSGSSYEQYF
.,TRBJ2-6,TRBV30,.,TGTGCCTGTGACAGCTCTGGGGCCAACGTCCTGACTTTC,CACDSSGANVLTF
TRBD1,TRBJ1-1,TRBV10-3,many,TGTGCCATCAGTGACCTGGGACAGGGAGTGACTGAAGCTTTCTTT,CAISDLGQGVTEAFF
.,TRBJ2-5,TRBV7-8,once,TGTGACAGCAGCTTAGGGGGCGGGAGAGGGTCCGGAGAGACCCAGTACTTC,CDSSLGGGRGSGETQYF
.,TRBJ2-3,TRBV7-2,many,TGTGCCAGCAGCTTAATGAGACCAGATACGCAGTATTTT,CASSLMRPDTQYF
TRBD1,TRBJ2-2,TRBV5-6,many,TGTGCCAGCAGCATACCGGGACAGGGAACCGGGGAGCTGTTTTTT,CASSIPGQGTGELFF
.,TRBJ1-2,TRBV29-1,many,TGCAGCGTTGTATCGGAGACTGCGGACGGCTACACCTTC,CSVVSETADGYTF
TRBD2,TRBJ2-2,TRBV7-9,.,TGTGCCAGCAGCCCGCGGACTAGCGGGAGTTTAAACGGGGAGCTGTTTTTT,CASSPRTSGSLNGELFF
TRBD2,TRBJ2-1,TRBV5-1,.,TGCGCCAGCACCCAACTAGCGGGAGGGCCCTATGAGCAGTTCTTC,CASTQLAGGPYEQFF
TRBD2,TRBJ2-7,TRBV7-9,.,TGTGCCAGCCACGCGGGAGGAAGCTCCTACGAGCAGTACTTC,CASHAGGSSYEQYF
.,TRBJ2-3,TRBV5-1,many,TGCGCCAGCAGCTTTCCGTCAAACACAGATACGCAGTATTTT,CASSFPSNTDTQYF
TRBD1,TRBJ1-4,TRBV6-5,many,TGTGCCAGCAGTTACGGGACAGTAAATGAAAAACTGTTTTTT,CASSYGTVNEKLFF
.,TRBJ2-2,TRBV5-6,few,TGTGCCAGCAGCTTGGAGACCGGGAGCGGAGACACCGGGGAGCTGTTTTTT,CASSLETGSGDTGELFF
.,TRBJ2-2,TRBV6-1,many,TGTGCCAGCAGTGAACAGGGGTTAGGCACCGGGGAGCTGTTTTTT,CASSEQGLGTGELFF
.,TRBJ2-1,TRBV10-1,.,TGCGCCAGCTCCAAGGAGCTGTACAATGAGCAGTTCTTC,CASSKELYNEQFF
.,TRBJ2-7,TRBV20-1,many,TGCAGTGCTAGCGTGCTACAGGACTACGAGCAGTACTTC,CSASVLQDYEQYF
.,TRBJ2-2,TRBV9,many,TGTGCCAGCAGCGTAGGTCACGGGGAGCTGTTTTTT,CASSVGHGELFF
.,TRBJ2-7,TRBV7-9,many,TGTGCCAGCAGCTTAGAGGGACAACGGGACGAGCAGTACTTC,CASSLEGQRDEQYF
.,TRBJ2-2,TRBV24-1,many,TGTGCCACCGAGTTTAGCAGGAACACCGGGGAGCTGTTTTTT,CATEFSRNTGELFF
.,TRBJ2-3,TRBV29-1,many,TGCAGCGTCGCGAGGAGTGGCGGTTTGGCCCTGGCAGATACGCAGTATTTT,CSVARSGGLALADTQYF
.,TRBJ2-3,TRBV7-9,many,TGTGCCAGCAGCCCTACGGGGGCACTACGGAGCACAGATACGCAGTATTTT,CASSPTGALRSTDTQYF
.,TRBJ2-2,TRBV6-2/TRBV6-3,many,TGTGCCAGCAGAGGGGGACGATCCACCGGGGAGCTGTTTTTT,CASRGGRSTGELFF
TRBD1,TRBJ1-4,TRBV14,many,TGTGCCAGCAGCCCCAGGTCCGGGACAGGGGCTGAAAAACTGTTTTTT,CASSPRSGTGAEKLFF
TRBD2,TRBJ2-2,TRBV2,few,TGTGCCAGCAGGGCGACTAGCTCCGGGGAGCTGTTTTTT,CASRATSSGELFF
TRBD1,TRBJ2-7,TRBV27,many,TGTGCCAGCAGTTTTCACAGGGGGCCTTACGAGCAGTACTTC,CASSFHRGPYEQYF
TRBD2,TRBJ2-1,TRBV7-2,few,TGTGCCAGCAGCTTTTTAGCGGGAGTCAATGAGCAGTTCTTC,CASSFLAGVNEQFF
.,TRBJ2-7,TRBV20-1,few,TGCAGTGCTCCTGGGGACTTCCTGGGGGAGCAGTACTTC,CSAPGDFLGEQYF
.,TRBJ2-2,TRBV5-1,many,TGCGCCAGCGGGGTATCTCGGATCACCGGGGAGCTGTTTTTT,CASGVSRITGELFF
TRBD2,TRBJ2-1,TRBV12-3/TRBV12-4,many,TGTGCCAGCAGTTTTCTTAGCGGGAATACGTACAATGAGCAGTTCTTC,CASSFLSGNTYNEQFF
.,TRBJ2-6,TRBV7-8,many,TGTGCCAGCAGCTTCCCTAGAAGGTTCTCTGGGGCCAACGTCCTGACTTTC,CASSFPRRFSGANVLTF
TRBD1,TRBJ2-7,TRBV6-1,many,TGTGCCAGCAGTGCCGGGACAGGGCAAACCTACGAGCAGTACTTC,CASSAGTGQTYEQYF
TRBD2,TRBJ2-2,TRBV7-8,many,TGTGCCAGCAGCTTGCCTAGCGGGAGGTTTAGTTCGGGCGGGGAGCTGTTTTTT,CASSLPSGRFSSGGELFF
TRBD1,TRBJ1-5,TRBV19,many,TGTGCCAGTAGTAGAGGTTCCGGGACAGGGGTCGGGAATCAGCCCCAGCATTTT,CASSRGSGTGVGNQPQHF
TRBD2,TRBJ2-7,TRBV20-1,many,TGCAGTGCCACCGAGCGGGGAGTTGACGAGCAGTACTTC,CSATERGVDEQYF
TRBD2,TRBJ2-5,TRBV27,few,TGTGCCAGCAGTTCATTAGCGGGAGGGCCTAGAGTAACCCAGTACTTC,CASSSLAGGPRVTQYF
TRBD1,TRBJ2-7,TRBV12-3/TRBV12-4,.,TGTGCCAGCAGCCCGGACAGGGGGACCTACGAGCAGTACTTC,CASSPDRGTYEQYF
.,TRBJ2-1,TRBV19,.,TGTGCCAGTAGTATAGCCAGGGGCTCACCTCAGTTCTTC,CASSIARGSPQFF
.,TRBJ2-1,TRBV7-2,.,TGTGCCAGCAGCTCCGGGACCGTAGATCAGTTCTTC,CASSSGTVDQFF
.,TRBJ2-7,TRBV28,few,TGTGCCAGCATCAGCGCGGGGGCAGGGGTCCACGAGCAGTACTTC,CASISAGAGVHEQYF
.,TRBJ2-1,TRBV4-3,many,TGCGCCAGCAGCCAAGAGGCGAGCTCAGGCTACAATGAGCAGTTCTTC,CASSQEASSGYNEQFF
.,TRBJ2-7,TRBV2,many,TGTGCCAGCAGTTCGGGGGAGGCCTACGAGCAGTACTTC,CASSSGEAYEQYF
TRBD2,TRBJ2-3,TRBV20-1,.,TGCTGTGCATTTGGACTAGCGGGAGATGGGATGACGCAGTATTTT,CCAFGLAGDGMTQYF
.,TRBJ2-2,TRBV7-8,.,TGTGCCAGCAGCTCCTATCGGGGTACCGGGGAGCTGTTTTTT,CASSSYRGTGELFF
TRBD1,TRBJ2-1,TRBV5-1,many,TGCGCCAGCAGGTTTCAAACAGGGGGCAATGAGCAGTTCTTC,CASRFQTGGNEQFF
.,TRBJ1-2,TRBV20-1,.,TGCAGTGCTAGAGGTCGACAGGCCCTCTCCGGCTACACCTTC,CSARGRQALSGYTF
TRBD2,TRBJ2-1,TRBV25-1,many,TGTGCCAGCAACGGACTAGCGGACGATGAGCAGTTCTTC,CASNGLADDEQFF